Here is one TCR beta chain with its context. Its antigen remains undetermined. No qualities accompany the bases; no much larger clone lies one base away. TCRbeta CDR3 regions were amplified from genomic DNA by means of the immunoSEQ Assay, a bias-controlled multiplex PCR. The paper's data handling went like this. Within the assay, amplification of reference gene primers was used to estimate how many nucleated cells each sample contained. Sequence reads were collapsed and filtered to measure the absolute abundance of every unique TCRbeta CDR3 rearrangement. For each sample, productive Simpson clonality was calculated as the square root of Simpson's diversity index across productive rearrangements. The table was pulled from immuneACCESS by TCRdb, which kept in-frame rearrangements only. Such tables lose some clones; where checked, under half of the loss comes from unresolved V genes, and the rest has no known cause. V and J calls and clone size come straight from that table; D and trimming were deduced from the DNA. Recorded for this sample are 140,000 or so clones; around 80% of them occurred a single time. Just under 2% of the sample belongs to the ten largest clones.

This specimen comes from a study of blood T cell repertoires in COVID-19 (TCRdb year 2020). Describing the broader study: Samples covering the acute and convalescent phases of COVID-19 were provided by collaborators in the United States, Italy and Spain. Where HLA class I and class II types were available, the types were taken from metadata supplied by the sample provider, not from assay-based typing. A freely available public database, intended as a resource for researchers studying the immune response to SARS-CoV-2, is where the repertoires were released. The prospective study material was composed of cDNA or gDNA derived from T cells, B-cell-depleted T cells, or PBMCs. Samples came from the ongoing ImmuneRACE study (first 160 participants) plus 1,254 subjects from 6 global collaborators. The sample metadata nearly always contained a de-identified subject ID, COVID-19 status, age in years and sex. Subjects who had been exposed to COVID-19, were actively infected with it, or had recovered from it provided the deeply sampled blood TCRbeta repertoires that made up the dataset.

Here is what the overall study found, with its caveats: Clinical and demographic metadata were provided uncurated, with the amount varying by source and participant.

CDR1 and CDR2 were assigned from the germline V gene as SGHTA and FQGNSA. The CDR3 sequence holds 17 residues, the cysteine and phenylalanine included. Only the CDR3 DNA is retained, 51 bases long and in frame from the first base. V drops 5 bases and J drops 4 bases, leaving 22 bases in between. Each collaborating institution followed its own protocols to collect whole blood in K2EDTA tubes. For TCRbeta analysis, collaborators shipped samples in one of three forms: frozen whole blood, isolated PBMCs, or DNA extracted from either of those sample types. The rearranged chain carries TRBV7-2 and TRBJ2-3; tentative D gene TRBD1, with 6 bases matching. Material: peripheral blood. This TCR came from an older woman with acute or convalescent COVID-19. The CDR3 protein: CASSHRVGPIVPDTQYF. The sequence in DNA is TGTGCCAGCAGCCACAGGGTGGGCCCCATAGTCCCAGATACGCAGTATTTT.